These T cell receptor beta chains were read from a single sample in a study of beta chain features in type 1 diabetes. Only in-frame clones appear in the TCRdb table, and some are missing; sequencing was by immunoSEQ multiplex PCR. The sample consists of some 640,000 clones, roughly an eighth of them appearing once. Sequenced sample: naive CD4+ T cells from blood. The source is a man between 18 and 29 years old with type 1 diabetes. Each CDR3 is given with its conserved first and last residue. D genes are given only for firm matches. Clone size appears in some rows only: once, few, many, or a class for an expanded clone.

j_call | v_call | clone_size | d_call | cdr3_aa | cdr3_nt
TRBJ2-7 | TRBV27 | - | - | CASSLNGPYEQYF | TGTGCCAGCAGTTTAAACGGCCCCTACGAGCAGTACTTC
TRBJ2-5 | TRBV9 | - | - | CASSVGGEETQYF | TGTGCCAGCAGCGTAGGAGGGGAGGAGACCCAGTACTTC
TRBJ2-5 | TRBV7-2 | few | TRBD1 | CASSLDRAQETQYF | TGTGCCAGCAGCCTCGACAGGGCACAAGAGACCCAGTACTTC
TRBJ2-2 | TRBV6-1 | few | - | CASSTRAWTGELFF | TGTGCCAGCAGTACCCGGGCGTGGACCGGGGAGCTGTTTTTT
TRBJ2-5 | TRBV2 | - | - | CASSVKETQYF | TGTGCCAGCAGTGTTAAAGAGACCCAGTACTTC
TRBJ2-3 | TRBV13 | once | TRBD2 | CASSLKPTSGSGNTQYF | TGTGCCAGCAGCCTTAAACCTACTAGCGGGAGTGGAAATACGCAGTATTTT
TRBJ2-1 | TRBV7-6 | few | - | CASSRAAGSSYNEQFF | TGTGCCAGCAGCAGAGCGGCAGGTAGCTCCTACAATGAGCAGTTCTTC
TRBJ2-4 | TRBV30 | - | - | CAWREAGAKNIQYF | TGTGCCTGGAGGGAAGCAGGAGCCAAAAACATTCAGTACTTC
TRBJ2-3 | TRBV5-4 | - | TRBD1 | CASSLVGTGTDTQYF | TGTGCCAGCAGCCTTGTCGGGACAGGGACAGATACGCAGTATTTT
TRBJ2-5 | TRBV6-5 | - | - | CASSYSNGGTQYF | TGTGCCAGCAGTTACTCGAATGGCGGGACCCAGTACTTC
TRBJ1-1 | TRBV6-1 | few | - | CASSEEGYSTEAFF | TGTGCCAGCAGTGAAGAGGGTTATAGCACTGAAGCTTTCTTT
TRBJ2-2 | TRBV7-9 | few | TRBD2 | CASSSQLLAGSGELFF | TGCGCCAGCAGCTCTCAGCTACTAGCGGGGTCTGGGGAGCTGTTTTTT
TRBJ1-2 | TRBV18 | - | - | CASSTGDNYGYTF | TGTGCCAGCTCAACCGGGGATAACTATGGCTACACCTTC
TRBJ2-7 | TRBV2 | - | - | CASTIGFPYEQYF | TGTGCCAGCACAATCGGGTTTCCCTACGAGCAGTACTTC
TRBJ1-3 | TRBV30 | - | - | CAWILLNKTGIPSGNTIYF | TGTGCCTGGATCCTCCTAAATAAAACAGGGATTCCCTCTGGAAACACCATATATTTT
TRBJ2-7 | TRBV2 | once | - | CASSTQGFREQYF | TGTGCCAGCAGTACACAGGGTTTTCGGGAGCAGTACTTC
TRBJ1-4 | TRBV18 | - | - | CASSPEYTSWKLFF | TGTGCCAGCTCACCCGAATACACTTCGTGGAAACTGTTTTTT
TRBJ2-2 | TRBV11-2 | few | - | CASSVTGLNTGELFF | TGTGCCAGCAGCGTCACGGGACTCAACACCGGGGAGCTGTTTTTT
TRBJ2-5 | TRBV5-1 | once | - | CASSWEEETQYF | TGCGCCAGCAGCTGGGAGGAGGAGACCCAGTACTTC
TRBJ2-3 | TRBV6-6 | once | TRBD2 | CASSYLGGAGDTQYF | TGTGCCAGCAGTTATCTCGGGGGGGCTGGAGATACGCAGTATTTT
TRBJ1-5 | TRBV28 | - | - | CASSHRVGASHQPQHF | TGTGCCAGCAGTCACAGGGTAGGGGCTTCGCATCAGCCCCAGCATTTT
TRBJ2-5 | TRBV7-9 | few | - | CASSPQPGKETQYF | TGTGCCAGCAGCCCCCAGCCGGGAAAAGAGACCCAGTACTTC
TRBJ1-2 | TRBV4-1 | few | - | CASSSPKAANYGYTF | TGCGCCAGCAGCTCCCCTAAGGCAGCTAACTATGGCTACACCTTC
TRBJ2-3 | TRBV4-2 | few | TRBD2 | CASSRTSSGESTDTQYF | TGTGCCAGCAGCCGAACCTCTAGCGGGGAGAGCACAGATACGCAGTATTTT
TRBJ2-7 | TRBV7-2 | - | - | CATLPQGGPYEQYF | TGTGCCACCCTACCCCAAGGAGGGCCCTACGAGCAGTACTTC
TRBJ1-5 | TRBV13 | - | TRBD1 | CASSPLGRGRKSNQPQHF | TGTGCCAGCAGCCCCCTGGGAAGGGGGCGTAAAAGCAATCAGCCCCAGCATTTT
TRBJ1-5 | TRBV6-5 | - | - | CASSYSLGNQPQHF | TGTGCCAGCAGTTACTCATTGGGCAATCAGCCCCAGCATTTT
TRBJ1-1 | TRBV18 | - | - | CASSGGENTEAFF | TGTGCCTCGAGCGGGGGAGAAAACACTGAAGCTTTCTTT
TRBJ1-1 | TRBV4-3 | - | TRBD1 | CASSRRQGQTEAFF | TGCGCCAGCAGCCGCCGACAGGGGCAAACTGAAGCTTTCTTT
TRBJ1-2 | TRBV5-1 | few | - | CASSSGQRGYTF | TGCGCCAGCAGCTCAGGACAGAGAGGCTACACCTTC
TRBJ2-5 | TRBV27 | few | - | CASSPFGTDKEETQYF | TGTGCCAGCAGTCCGTTCGGTACGGACAAAGAGGAGACCCAGTACTTC
TRBJ2-5 | TRBV28 | few | - | CASSLPRAGAQYF | TGTGCCAGCAGTTTACCCCGGGCCGGGGCCCAGTACTTC
TRBJ2-1 | TRBV4-2 | few | TRBD2 | CASSQALRAGPYNEQFF | TGTGCCAGCAGCCAGGCCCTTCGAGCGGGGCCTTACAATGAGCAGTTCTTC
TRBJ1-1 | TRBV29-1 | few | - | CSVFQGSEVAFF | TGCAGCGTGTTCCAGGGTTCTGAAGTGGCTTTCTTT
TRBJ2-1 | TRBV28 | few | - | CASSSRRRVGSYEQFF | TGTGCCAGCAGCTCCCGCCGCAGGGTTGGGTCCTATGAGCAGTTCTTC
TRBJ2-4 | TRBV30 | - | - | CAWTLAKNIQYF | TGTGCCTGGACACTAGCCAAAAACATTCAGTACTTC
TRBJ2-7 | TRBV5-1 | - | - | CASSLETEQYF | TGCGCCAGCAGCTTAGAAACTGAGCAGTACTTC
TRBJ1-1 | TRBV5-1 | - | - | CASSLVDSRNTEAFF | TGCGCCAGCAGCTTGGTTGACAGCCGGAACACTGAAGCTTTCTTT
TRBJ1-5 | TRBV6-6 | - | - | CASSSNQPQHF | TGTGCCAGCAGTTCGAATCAGCCCCAGCATTTT
TRBJ1-5 | TRBV15 | - | - | CATSRDKQPQHF | TGTGCCACCAGCAGAGATAAGCAGCCCCAGCATTTT
TRBJ1-3 | TRBV9 | - | TRBD1 | CASSADRGTGNTIYF | TGTGCCAGCAGCGCCGACAGGGGAACTGGAAACACCATATATTTT
TRBJ2-5 | TRBV23-1 | - | - | CASSHPTHVGYQETQYF | TGCGCCAGCAGTCATCCCACTCACGTAGGGTACCAAGAGACCCAGTACTTC
TRBJ2-5 | TRBV10-1 | - | - | CASSYGPGRETQYF | TGCGCCAGCAGCTACGGACCCGGGCGGGAGACCCAGTACTTC
TRBJ2-1 | TRBV21-1 | - | - | CASTALGGSYNEQFF | TGTGCCAGCACGGCCTTGGGGGGCTCCTACAATGAGCAGTTCTTC
TRBJ2-3 | TRBV7-3 | few | - | CASSSTDTQYF | TGTGCCAGCAGCAGCACAGATACGCAGTATTTT
TRBJ2-7 | TRBV7-2 | - | TRBD1 | CASSLGTGSYEQYF | TGTGCCAGCAGCTTAGGGACAGGGAGCTACGAGCAGTACTTC
TRBJ1-2 | TRBV28 | few | - | CASSLEPRNYGYTF | TGTGCCAGCAGTTTAGAGCCCAGGAACTATGGCTACACCTTC
TRBJ2-7 | TRBV5-1 | - | - | CASSLVGGLSYEQYF | TGCGCCAGCAGCTTGGTCGGGGGCCTATCCTACGAGCAGTACTTC
TRBJ2-2 | TRBV4-1 | - | - | CASSQDPGGYPAGELFF | TGCGCCAGCAGCCAAGATCCTGGCGGGTACCCAGCCGGGGAGCTGTTTTTT
TRBJ2-5 | TRBV28 | - | TRBD1 | CASSPGGLGETQYF | TGTGCCAGCAGCCCAGGGGGTCTCGGAGAGACCCAGTACTTC
TRBJ1-1 | TRBV9 | - | - | CASSARGQPNTEAFF | TGTGCCAGCAGCGCCCGGGGACAACCCAACACTGAAGCTTTCTTT